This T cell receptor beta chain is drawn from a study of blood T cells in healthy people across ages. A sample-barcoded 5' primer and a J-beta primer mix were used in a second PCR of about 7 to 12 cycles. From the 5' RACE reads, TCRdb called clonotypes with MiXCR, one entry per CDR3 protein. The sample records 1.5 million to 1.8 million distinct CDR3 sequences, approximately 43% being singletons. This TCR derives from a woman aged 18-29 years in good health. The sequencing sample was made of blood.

CDR3 coding DNA: TGTGCCAGCAGCTTAGCGGGGGAATTGGGGAGTGCCTACAATGAGCAGTACTTC. Protein sequence: CASSLAGELGSAYNEQYF. The genes are TRBV7-9 and TRBJ2-7, with D perhaps given as TRBD1 or TRBD2 (5 bases each). The V gene's germline CDR1 is SEHNR and CDR2 FQNEAQ (reference sequence). V lost 0 bases and J lost 7, with 25 bases in between. CDR3 length equals 18 residues.